Each of the 23 T cell receptor beta chains below was sequenced from the same sample in a study of cytotoxic CD8 clonotypes in ibrutinib-treated CLL. Assay: immunoSEQ multiplex PCR; the TCRdb copy retains only in-frame clones and omits some. Among tens of thousands of clones listed, under 75% were seen once. The source was PBMCs, collected after 12 months of ibrutinib treatment. Source of these receptors: a human donor with chronic lymphocytic leukemia.

The CDR3 region is CASSPPASTDTQYF. In nucleotides, the CDR3 is TGTGCCAGCTCACCACCAGCAAGCACAGATACGCAGTATTTT. V is TRBV18 and J is TRBJ2-3; unclear D gene. Germline V gene lookup returns CDR1 KGHSH and CDR2 LQKENI. Trimming took off 0 bases at V and 0 bases at J, with 4 bases between the two ends. The CDR3 totals 14 residues.

The V and J genes are TRBV7-9 and TRBJ2-1; 9 bases fit TRBD1. Germline V lookup: CDR1 SEHNR, CDR2 FQNEAQ (reference sequence). The length of the CDR3 is 15 residues. V gave up 4 bases and J gave up 5 bases; unmatched junction bases: 6. The CDR3 sequence is CASSSRTGVNNEQFF. The CDR3 bases are TGTGCCAGCAGCTCCAGGACAGGGGTGAACAATGAGCAGTTCTTC.

The chain uses TRBV6-1 and TRBJ1-1; D possibly corresponds to TRBD1 (5 bases). Germline V lookup: CDR1 MNHNS, CDR2 SASEGT. V dropped 2 bases and J dropped 10 bases, with 14 bases sitting between them. The CDR3 has 13 amino acids. The CDR3 loop reads CASSERGLGGAFF. CDR3 in DNA: TGTGCCAGCAGTGAACGGGGCCTAGGTGGAGCTTTCTTT.

This clone was counted a few times. The chain uses TRBV5-1 and TRBJ2-2, with no clear D. The CDR3 contains 12 residues. V lost 2 bases, J lost 3 bases, and 2 bases lay in between. Looked up from germline, CDR1 is SGHRS and CDR2 is YFSETQ. In DNA form, the CDR3 reads TGCGCCAGCAGCTTTTACACCGGGGAGCTGTTTTTT. Translated: CASSFYTGELFF.

The chain employs TRBV2 and TRBJ2-1; no definite D call. Looked up from germline, CDR1 is SNHLY and CDR2 is FYNNEI. Trimming pared 4 bases from V and 9 bases from J, leaving 10 bases between. The CDR3 runs 12 residues. CDR3 loop: CASSASFFEQFF. CDR3 nucleotide sequence: TGTGCCAGCAGTGCGTCCTTTTTTGAGCAGTTCTTC.

The chain combines TRBV5-1 with TRBJ2-7; D remains unclear. Per germline, CDR1 SGHRS and CDR2 YFSETQ. The CDR3 covers 13 residues. Trimming left V 4 bases short and J 4 bases short, with 12 bases between. The CDR3 DNA follows: TGCGCCAGCAGCACGCAGGACCGTTACGAGCAGTACTTC. Translation gives CASSTQDRYEQYF. Full variable domain (outside the CDR3, taken from reference TRBV5-1 and TRBJ2-7): KAGVTQTPRYLIKTRGQQVTLSCSPISGHRSVSWYQQTPGQGLQFLFEYFSETQRNKGNFPGRFSGRQFSNSRSEMNVSTLELGDSALYLCASSTQDRYEQYFGPGTRLTVT.

The chain is built from TRBV27 and TRBJ1-5; D ambiguous. The CDR3 runs to 12 residues. CDR1 is MNHEY, CDR2 SMNVEV, per germline (reference sequence). The germline V and J ends were trimmed by 6 bases and 4 bases, with 7 bases remaining between them. CDR3 sequence: CASREGNQPQHF. DNA of the CDR3: TGTGCCAGCAGAGAGGGTAATCAGCCCCAGCATTTT.

The J gene is TRBJ2-2, the V gene TRBV4-2; no clear D gene. The CDR3 length is 14 residues. Germline CDR1 and CDR2: LGHNA and YNFKEQ. V was cut by 3 bases and J by 6 bases, with 11 bases left in between. The CDR3 region has the DNA TGTGCCAGCAGCCACCCGTGGCTGGCCGGGGAGCTGTTTTTT. This codes for CASSHPWLAGELFF.

In this sample, this clone turned up a few times. The V call is TRBV29-1, the J call TRBJ1-2; unclear D gene. Germline loops: CDR1 SQVTM, CDR2 ANQGSEA. This CDR3 is built from 11 residues. The germline V and J ends were trimmed by 8 bases and 6 bases, with 13 bases remaining between them. CDR3 amino acids: CSLDGPHGYTF. The CDR3 nucleotides read TGCAGCCTGGACGGACCCCATGGCTACACCTTC.

The chain is built from TRBV14 and TRBJ1-5; 9 bases align to TRBD1. V lost 3 bases and J lost 1; bases outside the gene matches: 1. The CDR3 totals 15 residues. The V gene's germline CDR1 is SGHDN and CDR2 FVKESK. This CDR3 is CASSQGTGSNQPQHF. CDR3 bases: TGTGCCAGCAGCCAGGGGACAGGGAGCAATCAGCCCCAGCATTTT.

This clone has only one observation. V and J are TRBV5-4 and TRBJ2-7, with D maybe TRBD1 (6 bases). The germline V gene encodes CDR1 SGHNT and CDR2 YYREEE (reference sequence). The CDR3 has 14 amino acids. The ends were cut back, 1 base at V and 3 bases at J, with 11 bases in the middle. Here the CDR3 reads CASSLQPGDYEQYF. CDR3 DNA sequence: TGTGCCAGCAGCTTGCAACCAGGGGACTACGAGCAGTACTTC.

Comment on this clone: Other nucleotide sequences in the sample specify the same CDR3. This chain joins TRBV5-1 and TRBJ1-1, with D perhaps TRBD1 (5 bases). The CDR3 runs 15 residues. Per germline, CDR1 SGHRS and CDR2 YFSETQ. Trimming pared 8 bases from V and 5 bases from J, leaving 22 bases between. CDR3 nucleotides: TGCGCCAGTAGCCTGGGACGGGTAAGTGGGACTGAAGCTTTCTTT. Residues: CASSLGRVSGTEAFF.

The chain links TRBV6-6 to TRBJ2-7; D perhaps matches TRBD1 (5 bases). From germline, CDR1 is MNHNY and CDR2 SVGAGI (reference sequence). The CDR3 totals 12 residues. V was cut by 2 bases and J by 7 bases, with 9 bases left in between. As DNA, the CDR3 is TGTGCCAGCAGTTACGACAGTTTGGAGCAGTACTTC. Translating gives CASSYDSLEQYF.

The rearrangement links TRBV7-9 to TRBJ2-2, with TRBD2 identical over 9 bases. V lost 4 bases and J lost 5; bases outside the gene matches: 8. Germline loops: CDR1 SEHNR, CDR2 FQNEAQ (reference sequence). This CDR3 comprises 16 residues. The CDR3 region has the DNA TGTGCCAGCAGCTCCCCGCGGGGGGGCTTAACCGGGGAGCTGTTTTTT. It specifies CASSSPRGGLTGELFF.

The CDR3 region is CASSDSGGNTGELFF. CDR3 DNA: TGCGCCAGCAGTGATTCAGGGGGGAACACCGGGGAGCTGTTTTTT. The V gene is TRBV10-2, the J gene TRBJ2-2, with 7 bases aligning to TRBD1. In germline, CDR1 is WSHSY, CDR2 SAAADI. Unmatched junction bases numbered 2, after V lost 3 bases and J lost 1 base. CDR3 length equals 15 residues.

The CDR3 nucleotides are TGTGCCAGCAGTTACGGCTTGAGAGCTTTCTTT. It encodes CASSYGLRAFF. The chain recombines TRBV6-6 with TRBJ1-1; D not resolved. Germline CDR1 reads MNHNY; CDR2 reads SVGAGI (reference sequence). Trimming stripped 2 bases from V and 10 bases from J, with 8 bases between. The CDR3 is 11 residues long.

The chain links TRBV5-8 to TRBJ1-6; D is unresolved. Trimming left V 0 bases short and J 7 bases short, with 17 bases between. The CDR3 runs 17 residues. Germline assignment: CDR1 SGHTS and CDR2 YDEGEE. The CDR3 region is CASSLVGGFSWNSPLHF. In nucleotides, the CDR3 is TGTGCCAGCAGCTTGGTCGGAGGGTTTAGTTGGAATTCACCCCTCCACTTT.

This rearrangement joins TRBV7-9 to TRBJ1-1; the match to TRBD1 covers 7 bases. Germline V gene data show CDR1 as SEHNR and CDR2 as FQNEAQ (reference sequence). V shed 2 bases and J 0 bases; nucleotides not matched to a gene: 9. This CDR3 is 17 amino acids long. In DNA form, the CDR3 reads TGTGCCAGCAGCTTACGAAGGGGGCAAGAGATGAACACTGAAGCTTTCTTT. Translating it yields CASSLRRGQEMNTEAFF.

The gene calls are TRBV19 and TRBJ1-5; TRBD1 matches at 8 bases. The CDR3 sequence is 17 residues long. Germline CDR1 LNHDA, CDR2 SQIVND (reference sequence). With V trimmed by 7 bases and J by 6 bases, 17 bases remained unmatched. CDR3 sequence: CASTPTRTGIRLQPQHF. The CDR3 coding sequence is TGTGCCAGTACCCCGACCCGGACAGGGATAAGACTTCAGCCCCAGCATTTT.

The genes are TRBV13 and TRBJ1-2; weak D call: TRBD1 (5 bases). In germline, CDR1 is PRHDT, CDR2 FYEKMQ (reference sequence). The CDR3 is 18 amino acids. Trimming removed 4 bases from V and 3 bases from J, with 24 bases in between. The CDR3 loop reads CASSSRTPGQADYYGYTF. CDR3 coding DNA: TGTGCCAGCAGCTCCAGGACCCCAGGGCAGGCCGACTACTATGGCTACACCTTC.

This clone came up once. The chain combines TRBV4-1 with TRBJ1-1; D gene ambiguous. The CDR3 has 15 amino acids. The germline V gene encodes CDR1 MGHRA and CDR2 YSYEKL. Trimming stripped 1 base from V and 4 bases from J, with 13 bases between. CDR3 region: CASSQAVRAGTEAFF. The CDR3, as DNA: TGCGCCAGCAGCCAAGCCGTTCGGGCTGGCACTGAAGCTTTCTTT.

The chain combines TRBV5-6 with TRBJ2-1; TRBD2 matches 8 bases. V lost 1 base, J lost 4 bases, and 10 bases stayed unmatched. Germline assignment: CDR1 SGHDT and CDR2 YYEEEE. The CDR3 consists of 17 residues. In nucleotides, the CDR3 is TGTGCCAGCAGCTTGATTGGCGGGGGGACTCTATACAATGAGCAGTTCTTC. Its translation is CASSLIGGGTLYNEQFF.

This clone was recorded a few times. The chain has TRBV6-5 and TRBJ2-1; 10 bases agree with TRBD1. Germline V CDR1 and CDR2: MNHEY, SVGAGI. This CDR3 spans 15 amino acids. V lost 6 bases and J lost 4; bases outside the gene matches: 6. This CDR3 reads CASSATGQGYNEQFF. The CDR3 DNA is TGTGCCAGCAGCGCCACGGGACAGGGGTACAATGAGCAGTTCTTC.